The 3 T cell receptor beta chains reported below all come from one sample, sequenced in a study of CD8+CD57+ T cells in acquired aplastic anemia. Template material for TCR beta VDJ and CDR3 profiling consisted of genomic DNA. Each CDR3 protein gets one entry after TCRdb re-called the reads with MiXCR. The repertoire holds about 130,000 distinct CDR3 sequences, with around 50% as singletons. The sample comprised sorted CD4+, CD8+, or CD8+CD57+ T cells (not recorded which) from PBMCs. These receptors all stem from a human donor in good health, serving as a control.

This clonotype was seen repeatedly, ten times or more. The V call is TRBV5-1, the J call TRBJ2-2; 7 bases are a match to TRBD2. V was pared by 6 bases and J by 6 bases, with 2 bases of the junction left unmatched. Germline V gene data show CDR1 as SGHRS and CDR2 as YFSETQ. The CDR3 loop spans 12 amino acids. The CDR3 DNA follows: TGCGCCAGCATAAGCGGGGCCGGGGAGCTGTTTTTT. It yields the protein CASISGAGELFF. The variable domain in full, completed from reference TRBV5-1 and TRBJ2-2, reads KAGVTQTPRYLIKTRGQQVTLSCSPISGHRSVSWYQQTPGQGLQFLFEYFSETQRNKGNFPGRFSGRQFSNSRSEMNVSTLELGDSALYLCASISGAGELFFGEGSRLTVL.

This clonotype was observed a handful of times. The rearrangement joins TRBV15 to TRBJ2-2; D call uncertain. The V and J ends lost 0 bases and 6 bases respectively, with 5 bases between them. The CDR3 extends over 13 amino acids. Germline assignment: CDR1 LNHNV and CDR2 YYDKDF (reference sequence). CDR3 sequence (DNA): TGTGCCACCAGCAGAGATCAACCCGGGGAGCTGTTTTTT. Amino acids: CATSRDQPGELFF.

This clonotype showed up many times. V gene TRBV6-2 or TRBV6-3 combines with J gene TRBJ2-7; 9 positions match TRBD1. CDR1 MNHEY and CDR2 SVGEGT come from the germline V gene. The CDR3 consists of 17 residues. J lost 5 bases, V lost 0 bases, and 11 bases had no gene match. The CDR3 protein is CASSYSDPGTGKNEQYF. The CDR3 nucleotides are TGTGCCAGCAGTTACTCGGACCCCGGGACAGGGAAGAACGAGCAGTACTTC.